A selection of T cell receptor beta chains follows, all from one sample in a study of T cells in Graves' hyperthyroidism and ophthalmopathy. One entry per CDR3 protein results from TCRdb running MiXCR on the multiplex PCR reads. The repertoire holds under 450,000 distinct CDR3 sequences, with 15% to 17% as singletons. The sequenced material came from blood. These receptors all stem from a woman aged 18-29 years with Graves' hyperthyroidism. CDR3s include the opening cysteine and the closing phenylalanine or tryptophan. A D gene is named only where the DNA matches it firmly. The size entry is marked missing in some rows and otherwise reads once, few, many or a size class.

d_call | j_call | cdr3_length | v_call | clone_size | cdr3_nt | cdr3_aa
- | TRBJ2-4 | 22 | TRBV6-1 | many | TGTGCCAGCAGTGAAAGTGGGGCTGAGGGGTTCGCAGCTCCGGCAGCCAAAAACATTCAGTACTTC | CASSESGAEGFAAPAAKNIQYF
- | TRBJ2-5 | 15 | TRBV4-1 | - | TGCGCCAGCAGCCAAGATTGGCCGTCTCGGGAGACCCAGTACTTC | CASSQDWPSRETQYF
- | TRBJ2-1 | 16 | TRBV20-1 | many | TGCAGTGCTAGGATAGGGATCGGAAGTAACTACAATGAGCAGTTCTTC | CSARIGIGSNYNEQFF
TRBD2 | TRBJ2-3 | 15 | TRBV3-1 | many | TGTGCCAGCAGCCAACCGGGACTAGCTGGAGATACGCAGTATTTT | CASSQPGLAGDTQYF
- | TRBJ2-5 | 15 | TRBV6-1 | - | TGTGCCAGCAGTCAGGTCAGGGGAGGTGGAGAGACCCAGTACTTC | CASSQVRGGGETQYF
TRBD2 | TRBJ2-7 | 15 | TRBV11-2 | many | TGTGCCAGCAGCTGGACTAGCGGGAGGGTTTACGAGCAGTACTTC | CASSWTSGRVYEQYF
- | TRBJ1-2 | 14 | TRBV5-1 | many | TGCGCCAGCAGCTTGCCATCAGGGCCATCTGGCTACACCTTC | CASSLPSGPSGYTF
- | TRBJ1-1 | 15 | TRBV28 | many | TGTGCCAGCAGTTTCAGTTCAGCTATGAACACTGAAGCTTTCTTT | CASSFSSAMNTEAFF
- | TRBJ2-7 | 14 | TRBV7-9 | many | TGTGCCAGCAGCTTAGATCGGGACGTCTACGAGCAGTACTTC | CASSLDRDVYEQYF
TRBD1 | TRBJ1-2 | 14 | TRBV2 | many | TGTGCCAGCGTGGGGACAGCTAAGATTGATGGCTACACCTTC | CASVGTAKIDGYTF
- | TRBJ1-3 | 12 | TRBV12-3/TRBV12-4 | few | TGTGCCAGCAGGTTTGGTAGGAACACCATATATTTT | CASRFGRNTIYF
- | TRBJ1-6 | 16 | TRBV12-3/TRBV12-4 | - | TGTGCCAGCATCTTGAGACTGGAATCCTATAATTCACCCCTCCACTTT | CASILRLESYNSPLHF
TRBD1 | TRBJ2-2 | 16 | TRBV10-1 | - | TGCGCCAGCAGTGAGAGCGGGACAGGGAGCACCGGGGAGCTGTTTTTT | CASSESGTGSTGELFF
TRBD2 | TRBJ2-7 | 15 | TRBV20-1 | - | TGCAGTGCTAGTGTTACGACTAGCGGGAGGCTCGAGCAGTACTTC | CSASVTTSGRLEQYF
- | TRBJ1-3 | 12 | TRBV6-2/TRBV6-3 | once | TGTGCCAGCAGCCCGGACGGGCACACCATATATTTT | CASSPDGHTIYF
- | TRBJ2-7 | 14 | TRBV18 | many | TGTGCCAGCTCACCTCCCAGGCCTCCCTACGAGCAGTACTTC | CASSPPRPPYEQYF
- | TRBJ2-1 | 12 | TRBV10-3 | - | TGTGCCATCAGGGACAACTCTTTAGGGCAGTTCTTC | CAIRDNSLGQFF
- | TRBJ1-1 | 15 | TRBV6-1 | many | TGTGCCAGCAGTGAATTCGTCCGGGCGAACACTGAAGCTTTCTTT | CASSEFVRANTEAFF
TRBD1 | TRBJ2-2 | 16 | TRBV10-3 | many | TGTGCCATCAGTGAGTCAGGACAGGGACCCACCGGGGAGCTGTTTTTT | CAISESGQGPTGELFF
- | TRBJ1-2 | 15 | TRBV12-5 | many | TGTGCTAGTGGTTTGGTTCGGGGAGGGAACTATGGCTACACCTTC | CASGLVRGGNYGYTF
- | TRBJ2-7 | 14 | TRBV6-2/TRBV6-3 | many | TGTGCCAGCAGTTATGGGGCGGAAGACTACGAGCAGTACTTC | CASSYGAEDYEQYF
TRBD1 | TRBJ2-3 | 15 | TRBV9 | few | TGTGCCAGCAGTGAGCCCGGGACAGGTTCAGATACGCAGTATTTT | CASSEPGTGSDTQYF
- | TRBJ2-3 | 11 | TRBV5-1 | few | TGCGCCAGCAAATTAGCAGATACGCAGTATTTT | CASKLADTQYF
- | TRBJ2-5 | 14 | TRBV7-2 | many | TGTGCCAGCTCCTTAACCTTCGGGCGAGAGACCCAGTACTTC | CASSLTFGRETQYF
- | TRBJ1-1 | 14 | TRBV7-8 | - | TGTGCCAGCAGCCCGAAGACAGGACAAACTGAAGCTTTCTTT | CASSPKTGQTEAFF
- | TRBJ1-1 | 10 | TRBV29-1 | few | TGCAGCGTTGATCAGGGGAAGGCTTTCTTT | CSVDQGKAFF
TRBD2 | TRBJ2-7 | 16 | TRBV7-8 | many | TGTGCCAGCAGCTTCGGACTAGCGGGGGGGCGTTACGAGCAGTACTTC | CASSFGLAGGRYEQYF